The subject of this entry is one T cell receptor beta chain. This specimen comes from a study of blood T cell repertoires in COVID-19. Study summary: Some COVID-19 samples were acute and others convalescent; all came from the United States, Italy and Spain.

Germline V gene lookup returns CDR1 SGHTA and CDR2 FQGNSA. V was shortened by 1 base and J by 5 bases, with 13 bases between the two germline ends. The CDR3 is 15 amino acids. Study processing details: Amplifying reference gene primers gave estimates of nucleated cell counts. Profiled with immunoSEQ multiplex PCR; TCRdb holds only in-frame clones, not every one. That table supplies the V and J calls and clone size; D and trimming were determined from the DNA. The sample holds 250,000 to 350,000 clones, about 84% seen once. The J gene is TRBJ2-3, the V gene TRBV7-2; D possibly corresponds to TRBD1 (5 bases). Sequenced sample: peripheral blood. The TCR originated in a woman between 50 and 59 years old with acute or convalescent COVID-19. The CDR3 here is CASSLDMSGLDTQYF. The CDR3 bases are TGTGCCAGCAGCTTAGACATGTCAGGGTTAGATACGCAGTATTTT.